The T cell receptor beta chain under discussion was sequenced for a study of sequential checkpoint blockade in melanoma. Germline trimming cut 5 bases from V and 0 bases from J; bases unmatched to any gene: 7. Looked up from germline, CDR1 is LNHDA and CDR2 is SQIVND (reference sequence). This CDR3 spans 16 amino acids. By share, this clone counts as large. Treatment defined: randomized to nivolumab then ipilimumab (arm A) or the reverse (arm B). The method was immunoSEQ multiplex PCR; TCRdb's version includes in-frame clones alone and lacks a portion of them. Here the sample spans roughly 9,600 clones, 27% being singletons.

The starting material was tumor tissue (inferred from file names), obtained from a patient given nivolumab and ipilimumab in sequence. This receptor was taken from a human donor with melanoma. V and J are TRBV19 and TRBJ1-2; 9 bases match TRBD1. The CDR3 bases are TGTGCCAGTAGTGTTGGCCGGGACAGGGCTAACTATGGCTACACCTTC. This encodes CASSVGRDRANYGYTF.